The 16 T cell receptor beta chains below all came from one sample that was sequenced in a study of vaccination and CD4 T cells after COVID-19. These receptors have no known antigen. The assay that was used to sequence DNA from cultured CD4+ T cells was the Oncomine TCR Beta short-read assay. TCRdb reprocessed the PCR reads with MiXCR, giving one entry per CDR3 protein. Found here are approximately 8,700 distinct CDR3 sequences, about 59% of them singletons; the top ten hold around 18%. As for treatment: approximately 11-day PBMC culture with coronavirus spike peptide pools or control peptides (ViraFEST assay). The specimen sequenced was CD4+ T cells from blood, cultured in vitro. These receptors all stem from a human donor who had recovered from COVID-19.

The rearrangement uses TRBV6-1 and TRBJ1-1, with D hard to call. This CDR3 has 13 residues. Germline V gives CDR1 MNHNS, CDR2 SASEGT. Trimming took 6 bases from V and 1 from J, leaving 9 bases between them. CDR3 sequence reads: CASRSNANTEAFF. CDR3 in DNA: TGTGCCAGCAGATCGAACGCGAACACTGAAGCTTTCTTT.

This chain links TRBV19 with TRBJ1-6; the D gene is possibly TRBD1 (5 bases). Germline V gene lookup returns CDR1 LNHDA and CDR2 SQIVND (reference sequence). The ends were cut back, 7 bases at V and 8 bases at J, with 12 bases in the middle. The CDR3 runs 13 residues. The CDR3 coding sequence is TGTGCCAGTAAGACCCAGGGAGATTCACCCCTCCACTTT. Translation: CASKTQGDSPLHF. Using reference TRBV19 and TRBJ1-6 for the parts outside the CDR3, the full variable domain is DGGITQSPKYLFRKEGQNVTLSCEQNLNHDAMYWYRQDPGQGLRLIYYSQIVNDFQKGDIAEGYSVSREKKESFPLTVTSAQKNPTAFYLCASKTQGDSPLHFGNGTRLTVT.

The rearrangement uses TRBV7-2 and TRBJ2-7, with D possibly being TRBD2 (5 bases). CDR1 and CDR2 (germline): SGHTA, FQGNSA. The CDR3 spans 14 residues. V lost 2 bases and J 5 bases, leaving 13 bases between the germline ends. CDR3 protein: CASSLRGSVDEQYF. CDR3 nucleotides: TGTGCCAGCAGCTTACGGGGATCGGTGGACGAGCAGTACTTC.

The J gene is TRBJ1-2, the V gene TRBV11-3, with no clear D. Deletions cut 5 bases from V and 0 bases from J, with 19 bases between. CDR1 and CDR2 (germline): SGHNT, YENEEA. The CDR3 contains 17 residues. The CDR3 region is CASSPLSGPISNYGYTF. The DNA for the CDR3 is TGTGCCAGCAGCCCTCTAAGTGGGCCCATTTCTAACTATGGCTACACCTTC.

This chain connects TRBV20-1 to TRBJ1-2; weak D call: TRBD1 (5 bases). The CDR3 is 12 amino acids. Between the trimmed V and J ends, which lost 3 bases and 4 bases, there was a span of 9 bases. The germline V gene encodes CDR1 DFQATT and CDR2 SNEGSKA (reference sequence). The CDR3: CSARQGSYGYTF. The CDR3 region has the DNA TGCAGTGCTAGGCAGGGAAGCTATGGCTACACCTTC.

This rearrangement joins TRBV20-1 to TRBJ2-1; 11 bases are shared with TRBD2. CDR1 is DFQATT, CDR2 SNEGSKA, per germline (reference sequence). V was pared by 0 bases and J by 9 bases, with 10 bases of the junction left unmatched. This CDR3 is built from 16 residues. This CDR3 reads CSARDPSGRPLGEQFF. The CDR3 DNA reads TGCAGTGCTAGAGATCCTAGCGGGAGGCCCCTGGGTGAGCAGTTCTTC.

This clonotype is categorized as large (0.1 to 1%). The chain joins TRBV12-3 or TRBV12-4 to TRBJ1-2, with D perhaps matching TRBD1 (5 bases). The germline V and J ends were trimmed by 3 bases and 12 bases, with 11 bases remaining between them. The CDR3 spans 11 residues. Written as DNA, the CDR3 is TGTGCCAGCAGTTTCGGGACGGGCCACACCTTC. Residues: CASSFGTGHTF.

This clonotype was counted a few times. The V gene is TRBV12-3 or TRBV12-4, the J gene TRBJ1-2; 8 positions match TRBD1. The CDR3 sequence is 16 residues long. V lost 5 bases to trimming and J lost 0 bases; unmatched junction nucleotides: 8. The CDR3 DNA reads TGTGCCAGCAGTCCGCGACAGGGGTTGACTAACTATGGCTACACCTTC. It is translated as CASSPRQGLTNYGYTF.

The V gene is TRBV30, the J gene TRBJ2-5; weak D call: TRBD1 (5 bases). The CDR3 spans 13 residues. In germline, CDR1 is GTSNPN, CDR2 SVGIG (reference sequence). V dropped 2 bases and J dropped 3 bases, with 10 bases sitting between them. The CDR3 DNA reads TGTGCCTGGAGTAGGCCAGGGAAAGAGACCCAGTACTTC. Its translation is CAWSRPGKETQYF.

A few counts support this clonotype. The genes are TRBV20-1 and TRBJ2-5; D gene unclear. The CDR3 spans 14 residues. Germline values: CDR1 DFQATT, CDR2 SNEGSKA (reference sequence). V was pared by 0 bases and J by 5 bases, with 13 bases between. The CDR3 loop reads CSAREVRLRETQYF. In DNA form, the CDR3 reads TGCAGTGCTAGAGAGGTTCGGCTCAGGGAGACCCAGTACTTC.

The rearrangement joins TRBV5-1 to TRBJ2-5, with no clear D. The V and J ends lost 5 bases and 1 base respectively, with 12 bases between them. Germline CDR1 is SGHRS and CDR2 is YFSETQ. There are 14 residues in the CDR3. The CDR3 nucleotides read TGCGCCAGCAGGTCGCTAGTAATCCAAGAGACCCAGTACTTC. Translated: CASRSLVIQETQYF.

This clonotype was picked up a small number of times. The V call is TRBV12-3 or TRBV12-4, the J call TRBJ1-2; D gene ambiguous. Trimming took 3 bases from V and 5 from J, leaving 7 bases between them. The CDR3 totals 12 residues. CDR3 residues: CASSFRSYGYTF. CDR3 DNA: TGTGCCAGCAGTTTCCGGTCATATGGCTACACCTTC.

The J gene is TRBJ1-2, the V gene TRBV5-4; 9 positions agree with TRBD1. The V gene's germline CDR1 is SGHNT and CDR2 YYREEE (reference sequence). The CDR3 is made up of 15 amino acids. V gave up 4 bases and J gave up 2 bases; unmatched junction bases: 6. The CDR3 nucleotides are TGTGCCAGCAGCCCGGGGGGACAGGGAAACTATGGCTACACCTTC. Translation gives CASSPGGQGNYGYTF.

This clonotype was counted between two and nine times. The J gene is TRBJ2-1, the V gene TRBV19; the match to TRBD2 covers 9 bases. The germline V gene encodes CDR1 LNHDA and CDR2 SQIVND (reference sequence). The CDR3 is 13 residues long. After removal of 10 bases from V and 4 bases from J, the junction contained 5 bases not matched to a gene. CDR3 residues: CATRGRGYNEQFF. CDR3 DNA sequence: TGTGCCACCCGCGGGAGGGGTTACAATGAGCAGTTCTTC.

This clonotype appeared a few times. The CDR3 protein is CASSLSWGRNTGELFF. In nucleotides, the CDR3 is TGTGCCAGCAGTTTATCGTGGGGTAGGAACACCGGGGAGCTGTTTTTT. The gene calls are TRBV27 and TRBJ2-2; unclear D gene. Germline lookup yields CDR1 MNHEY and CDR2 SMNVEV (reference sequence). The CDR3 covers 16 residues. The V end lost 0 bases, the J end lost 1 base, and 9 bases lay between the germline ends.

This clonotype appeared a single time. V gene TRBV2 combines with J gene TRBJ1-4, with D possibly TRBD1 on 5 matching bases. CDR1 is SNHLY, CDR2 FYNNEI, per germline. There are 11 residues in the CDR3. The V end was cut by 7 bases, the J end by 12 bases, with 12 bases between. The CDR3: CASTNRIELFF. In DNA, the CDR3 is TGTGCCAGCACAAACAGGATAGAACTGTTTTTT.